This entry is about one T cell receptor beta chain. The data originate from a study of blood T cell repertoires in COVID-19. Study context: Italy, Spain and the United States were the sources of the convalescent and acute COVID-19 samples.

Sequenced by immunoSEQ multiplex PCR; TCRdb stores in-frame clones only, minus some. Seen here are under 350,000 clones, approximately 90% observed once, and the top ten hold about 4.6%. Sequencing input: peripheral blood. The TCR sequence derives from a man in his forties with acute or convalescent COVID-19.

The CDR3 loop reads CASSQDGDTSEQYF. For the CDR3, the DNA is TGCGCCAGCAGCCAAGACGGAGATACTAGCGAGCAGTACTTC. This rearrangement joins TRBV4-1 to TRBJ2-7, with D possibly being TRBD2 (5 bases). The germline V gene encodes CDR1 MGHRA and CDR2 YSYEKL. Trimming removed 0 bases from V and 6 bases from J, with 12 bases in between. CDR3 length: 14 residues.